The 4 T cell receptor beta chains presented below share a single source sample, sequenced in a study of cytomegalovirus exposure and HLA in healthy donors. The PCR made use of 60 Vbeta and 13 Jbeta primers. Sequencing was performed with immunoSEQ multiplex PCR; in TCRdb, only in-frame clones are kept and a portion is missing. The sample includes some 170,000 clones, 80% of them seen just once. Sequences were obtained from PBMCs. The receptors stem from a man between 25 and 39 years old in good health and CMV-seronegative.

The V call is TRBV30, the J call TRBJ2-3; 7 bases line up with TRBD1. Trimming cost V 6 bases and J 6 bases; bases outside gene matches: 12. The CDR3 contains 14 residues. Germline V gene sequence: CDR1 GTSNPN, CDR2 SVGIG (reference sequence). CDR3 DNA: TGTGCCTGCCGGGACAGCCCGGGGCGGGATACGCAGTATTTT. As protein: CACRDSPGRDTQYF. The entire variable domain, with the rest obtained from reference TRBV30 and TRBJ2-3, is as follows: SQTIHQWPATLVQPVGSPLSLECTVEGTSNPNLYWYRQAAGRGLQLLFYSVGIGQISSEVPQNLSASRPQDRQFILSSKKLLLSDSGFYLCACRDSPGRDTQYFGPGTRLTVL.

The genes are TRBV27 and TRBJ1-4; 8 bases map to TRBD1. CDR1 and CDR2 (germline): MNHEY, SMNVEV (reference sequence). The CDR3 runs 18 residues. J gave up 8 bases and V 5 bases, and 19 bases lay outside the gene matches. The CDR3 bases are TGTGCCAGCAGTGCCCTGACAGGGGTGGGCTTTTTAGGGGAAAAACTGTTTTTT. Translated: CASSALTGVGFLGEKLFF.

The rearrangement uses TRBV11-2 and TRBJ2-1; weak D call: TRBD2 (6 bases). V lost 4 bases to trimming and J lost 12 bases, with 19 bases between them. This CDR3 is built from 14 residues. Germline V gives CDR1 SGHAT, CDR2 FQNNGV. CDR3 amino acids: CASSYGTPTRGQFF. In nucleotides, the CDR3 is TGTGCCAGCAGCTACGGGACTCCAACGAGGGGGCAGTTCTTC.

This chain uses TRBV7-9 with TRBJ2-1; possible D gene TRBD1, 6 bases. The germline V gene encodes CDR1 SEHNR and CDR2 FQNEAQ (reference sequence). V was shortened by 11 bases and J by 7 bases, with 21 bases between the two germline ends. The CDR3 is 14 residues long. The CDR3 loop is CAGTGMGPRNEQFF. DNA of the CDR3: TGTGCCGGCACAGGGATGGGGCCCAGAAATGAGCAGTTCTTC.